The clone carrying this TCR beta chain was seen a few times. A sample-barcoded 5' primer and a J-beta primer mix were used in a second PCR of roughly 7 to 11 cycles. Via MiXCR, TCRdb re-called the 5' RACE reads, giving one row per CDR3 protein. Seen here are some 760,000 distinct CDR3 sequences, just under 25% observed once, and the top ten hold more than 7.5%. The CDR3 loop spans 14 amino acids. The J segment lost 3 bases and the V segment lost 1 base, leaving 3 bases of the junction unmatched. The germline V gene has CDR1 SNHLY and CDR2 FYNNEI. These data come from a study of blood T cells in healthy people across ages. Across the study: Per every two T cells, about one barcoded beta molecule was captured by template switching.

The same sample was also used in a study of T cells of mothers and their children. That source reports: Donation came from three healthy Caucasian mothers together with their six children.

The sequencing sample was made of blood. The source of this sequence is a boy aged 5-17 years in good health. The gene calls are TRBV2 and TRBJ2-7; 7 bases line up with TRBD1. The CDR3 DNA reads as TGTGCCAGCAGTGAAGGGGCAGGGGGCTACGAGCAGTACTTC. It encodes CASSEGAGGYEQYF.